Below, one T cell receptor (beta chain) is given with its context. Its antigen is still unknown. The CDR3 is 17 residues long. Germline V gene lookup returns CDR1 MDHEN and CDR2 SYDVKM. V was pared by 7 bases and J by 9 bases, with 31 bases between. The data were obtained in a study of identical twins. Overall study results and limits: Out-of-frame TCR alpha sharing observed in monozygotic twins exceeded model estimates.

TCRdb re-called the 5' RACE reads through MiXCR, storing one row per CDR3 protein. This table has some 500,000 distinct CDR3 sequences, 14% appearing once. These same records also appear under a second study, on yellow fever vaccine responses in identical twins. From that second work: It has been reported that, in twins, the vaccine T cell response seemed partly convergent and partly personalized.

Sequencing was performed on CD4+ T cells sorted from blood. The clonotype was recovered from a woman younger than 30 in good health. This chain uses TRBV28 with TRBJ2-7; D gene unclear. The CDR3 here is CASTPLLAVSWTSRQYF. In nucleotides, the CDR3 is TGTGCCAGCACCCCTCTCCTTGCAGTCTCCTGGACGAGCCGGCAGTACTTC.